A single T cell receptor beta chain is shown here with its context. The data are from a study of cytomegalovirus exposure and HLA in healthy donors. PCR involved 60 Vbeta and 13 Jbeta primers. Using immunoSEQ multiplex PCR, the repertoire was profiled, and TCRdb retains in-frame clones only, with some absent. Of roughly 150,000 clones listed, roughly 77% are singletons. The sample taken for sequencing was PBMCs. The TCR sequence derives from a man in his late teens or twenties in good health and CMV-seropositive.

CDR3 amino acids: CASSHLYEQYF. The CDR3 nucleotides read TGTGCCAGCAGCCACCTTTACGAGCAGTACTTC. The genes are TRBV14 and TRBJ2-7, with no clear D. Looked up from germline, CDR1 is SGHDN and CDR2 is FVKESK. The germline V and J ends were trimmed by 3 bases and 4 bases, with 4 bases remaining between them. The CDR3 contains 11 residues.